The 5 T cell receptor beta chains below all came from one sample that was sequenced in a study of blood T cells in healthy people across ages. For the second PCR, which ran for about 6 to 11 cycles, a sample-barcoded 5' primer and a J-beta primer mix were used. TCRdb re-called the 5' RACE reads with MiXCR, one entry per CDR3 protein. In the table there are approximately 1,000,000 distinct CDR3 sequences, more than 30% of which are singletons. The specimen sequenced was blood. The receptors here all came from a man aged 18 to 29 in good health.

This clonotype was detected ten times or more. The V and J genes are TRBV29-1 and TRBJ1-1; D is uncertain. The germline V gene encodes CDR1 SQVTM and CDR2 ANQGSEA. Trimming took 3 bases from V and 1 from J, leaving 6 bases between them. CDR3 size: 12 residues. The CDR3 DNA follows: TGCAGCGTTGAGAGGAAGAACACTGAAGCTTTCTTT. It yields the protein CSVERKNTEAFF.

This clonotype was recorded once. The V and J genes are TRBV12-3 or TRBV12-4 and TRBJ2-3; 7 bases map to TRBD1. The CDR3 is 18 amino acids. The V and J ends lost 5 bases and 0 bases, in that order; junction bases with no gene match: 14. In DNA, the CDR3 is TGTGCCAGCAGTCCCTCGACAGGGCTTGTAGCTAGCACAGATACGCAGTATTTT. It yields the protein CASSPSTGLVASTDTQYF.

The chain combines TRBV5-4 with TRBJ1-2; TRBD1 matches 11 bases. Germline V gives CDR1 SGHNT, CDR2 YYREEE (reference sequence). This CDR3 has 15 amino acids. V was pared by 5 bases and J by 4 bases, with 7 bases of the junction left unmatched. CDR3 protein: CASSGQGAPRYGYTF. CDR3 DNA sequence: TGTGCCAGCAGTGGACAGGGGGCCCCCCGCTATGGCTACACCTTC.

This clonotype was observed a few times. The CDR3 protein is CASSPPGLGEKLFF. The DNA of the CDR3 is TGTGCCAGCAGCCCCCCCGGCTTAGGGGAAAAACTGTTTTTT. The chain employs TRBV11-2 and TRBJ1-4, with D hard to call. This CDR3 contains 14 residues. Germline CDR1 SGHAT, CDR2 FQNNGV. Between the trimmed V and J ends, which lost 5 bases and 8 bases, there was a span of 15 bases. The variable domain in full, with the rest retrieved from reference TRBV11-2 and TRBJ1-4, is EAGVAQSPRYKIIEKRQSVAFWCNPISGHATLYWYQQILGQGPKLLIQFQNNGVVDDSQLPKDRFSAERLKGVDSTLKIQPAKLEDSAVYLCASSPPGLGEKLFFGSGTQLSVL.

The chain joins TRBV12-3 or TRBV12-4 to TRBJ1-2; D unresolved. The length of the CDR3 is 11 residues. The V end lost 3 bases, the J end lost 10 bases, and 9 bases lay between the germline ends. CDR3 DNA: TGTGCCAGCAGTTTCGGGATGGACTACACCTTC. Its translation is CASSFGMDYTF.